This section outlines one TCR beta chain sequence together with its context. The data originate from a study of T cell responses to AZD1222 COVID-19 vaccine. The CDR3 consists of 14 residues. V was clipped by 0 bases and J by 7 bases, with 13 bases between them. Germline CDR1 MNHEY, CDR2 SMNVEV (reference sequence). Profiling relied on immunoSEQ multiplex PCR, and the TCRdb table lists in-frame clones only, not all of them. The sample lists 150,000 or so clones; around 94% were seen once. The sequence was obtained from an adult in good health. The sample consisted of peripheral blood, taken on day 0 of AZD1222 vaccination. The V gene is TRBV27, the J gene TRBJ2-7, with D perhaps given as TRBD1 or TRBD2 (5 bases each). CDR3 nucleotides: TGTGCCAGCAGTTTATCCTGGGGTTGGGGGGAGCAGTACTTC. This sequence encodes CASSLSWGWGEQYF.